The 2 T cell receptor beta chains below come from one sample, sequenced in a study of blood T cell repertoires in COVID-19. Measured with immunoSEQ multiplex PCR; TCRdb has only the in-frame clones, and not every one. The sample gives about 170,000 clones, approximately 84% of which show up once; roughly 8% is in the top ten. Material for sequencing was peripheral blood. The source is a man in his forties who had recovered from COVID-19.

CDR3: CASSLGQEETQYF. DNA for the CDR3: TGTGCCAGCTCACTGGGACAGGAAGAGACCCAGTACTTC. The chain couples TRBV18 to TRBJ2-5; 8 nucleotides line up with TRBD1. The CDR3 has 13 amino acids. Germline trimming cut 4 bases from V and 3 bases from J; bases unmatched to any gene: 1. Per germline, CDR1 KGHSH and CDR2 LQKENI. The variable domain in full, with the rest retrieved from reference TRBV18 and TRBJ2-5, is NAGVMQNPRHLVRRRGQEARLRCSPMKGHSHVYWYRQLPEEGLKFMVYLQKENIIDESGMPKERFSAEFPKEGPSILRIQQVVRGDSAAYFCASSLGQEETQYFGPGTRLLVL.

J is TRBJ2-7 and V is TRBV2, with D perhaps matching TRBD1 (6 bases). The germline V gene encodes CDR1 SNHLY and CDR2 FYNNEI. V gave up 3 bases and J gave up 1 base, with 13 bases separating them. The CDR3 runs 15 residues. In DNA, the CDR3 is TGTGCCAGCAGTGAGGAAGGGGGTTTTTCCTACGAGCAGTACTTC. This codes for CASSEEGGFSYEQYF.